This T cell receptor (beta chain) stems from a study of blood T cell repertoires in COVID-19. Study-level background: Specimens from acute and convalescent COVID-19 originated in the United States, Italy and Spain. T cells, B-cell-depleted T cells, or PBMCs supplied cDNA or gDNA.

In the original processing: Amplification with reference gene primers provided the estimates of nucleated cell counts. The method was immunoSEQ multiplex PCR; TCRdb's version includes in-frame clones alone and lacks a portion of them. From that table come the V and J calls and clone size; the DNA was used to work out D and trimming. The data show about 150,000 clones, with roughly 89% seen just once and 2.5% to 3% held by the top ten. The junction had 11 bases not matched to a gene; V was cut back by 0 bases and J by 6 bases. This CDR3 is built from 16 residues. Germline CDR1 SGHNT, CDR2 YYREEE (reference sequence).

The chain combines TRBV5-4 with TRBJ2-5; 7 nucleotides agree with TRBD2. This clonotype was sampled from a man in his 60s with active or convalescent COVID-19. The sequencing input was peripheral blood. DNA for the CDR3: TGTGCCAGCAGCTTGGCCGGGAAACGGGAGGAAAAGACCCAGTACTTC. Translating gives CASSLAGKREEKTQYF. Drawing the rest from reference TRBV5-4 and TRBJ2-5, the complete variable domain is ETGVTQSPTHLIKTRGQQVTLRCSSQSGHNTVSWYQQALGQGPQFIFQYYREEENGRGNFPPRFSGLQFPNYSSELNVNALELDDSALYLCASSLAGKREEKTQYFGPGTRLLVL.